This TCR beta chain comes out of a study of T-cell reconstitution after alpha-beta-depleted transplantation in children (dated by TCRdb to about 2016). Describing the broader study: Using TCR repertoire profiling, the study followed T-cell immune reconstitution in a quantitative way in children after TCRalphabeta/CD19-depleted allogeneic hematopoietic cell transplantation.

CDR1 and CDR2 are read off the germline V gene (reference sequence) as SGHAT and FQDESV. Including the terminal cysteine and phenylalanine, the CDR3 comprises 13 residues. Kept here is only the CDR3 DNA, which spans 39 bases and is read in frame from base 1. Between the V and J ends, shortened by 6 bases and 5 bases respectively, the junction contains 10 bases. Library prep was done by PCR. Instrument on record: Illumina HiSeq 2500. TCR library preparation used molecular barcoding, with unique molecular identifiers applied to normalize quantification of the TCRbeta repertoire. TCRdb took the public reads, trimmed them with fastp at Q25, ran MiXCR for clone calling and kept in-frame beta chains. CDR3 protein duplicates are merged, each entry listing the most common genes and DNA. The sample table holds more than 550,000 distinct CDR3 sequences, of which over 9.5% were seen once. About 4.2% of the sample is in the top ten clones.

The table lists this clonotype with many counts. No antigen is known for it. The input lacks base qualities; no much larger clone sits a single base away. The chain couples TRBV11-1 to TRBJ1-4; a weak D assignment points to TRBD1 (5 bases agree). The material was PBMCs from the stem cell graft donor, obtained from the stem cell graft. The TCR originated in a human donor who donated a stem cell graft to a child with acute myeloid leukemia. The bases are TGTGCCAGCAGAAAACGGGGGAATGAAAAACTGTTTTTT. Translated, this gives CASRKRGNEKLFF.